This T cell receptor (beta chain) derives from a study of beta chain features in type 1 diabetes. Notes on the study in general: Among all four CD4+ subsets, Type 1 diabetes patients had TCRB CDR3s that were moderately but significantly shorter. In the patient group, naive, central memory and Treg TCRB repertoires seemed more alike than in the healthy donor group. Patients with type 1 diabetes showed fewer VDJ junction insertions and more deletions.

Germline CDR1 SGHDN, CDR2 FVKESK. With 1 base clipped from V and 4 bases from J, the junction kept 2 bases outside the gene matches. CDR3 length: 14 residues. The whole isolated RNA underwent reverse transcription, so sequencing captured expressed TCRB transcripts. Generated by immunoSEQ multiplex PCR, the TCRdb table keeps only in-frame clones and is missing some. The sample has about 160,000 clones; approximately 10% are singletons. Once sorted, every population was more than 98% pure. This clone was found a few times. The antigen is unknown. This TCR was sampled from a woman aged 25 to 39 with type 1 diabetes. The V and J genes are TRBV14 and TRBJ1-2; TRBD1 aligns across 8 bases. The sample comprised central memory CD4+ T cells from blood. CDR3 amino acids: CASSQVDRAYGYTF. The DNA of the CDR3 is TGTGCCAGCAGCCAAGTGGACAGGGCCTATGGCTACACCTTC.